The 30 T cell receptor beta chains presented below share a single source sample, sequenced in a study of T-cell memory formation after mild COVID-19. TCRdb re-called the 5' RACE reads through MiXCR, storing one row per CDR3 protein. Of 470,000 or so distinct CDR3 sequences listed, 20% were seen once; the top ten hold around 8%. Sequencing was performed on PBMCs or a T cell subset sorted from them (not recorded which). These receptors were taken from an adult woman who had mild COVID-19 (a few samples of this study predate the infection). Cell type and time point are not known.

This clonotype was detected a few times. The gene calls are TRBV20-1 and TRBJ1-5, with 10 bases aligning to TRBD1. The V gene end was trimmed by 0 bases and the J gene end by 4 bases; junction bases not matched to a gene: 3. Germline V gene lookup returns CDR1 DFQATT and CDR2 SNEGSKA (reference sequence). CDR3 length equals 15 residues. This chain's CDR3 is CSAREDRGRNQPQHF. CDR3 DNA: TGCAGTGCTAGAGAGGACAGGGGGAGGAATCAGCCCCAGCATTTT.

The gene calls are TRBV9 and TRBJ2-3; no firm D call. Germline lookup yields CDR1 SGDLS and CDR2 YYNGEE. V lost 3 bases and J 0 bases, leaving 11 bases between the germline ends. The CDR3 consists of 15 residues. CDR3 sequence: CASSARRFSTDTQYF. CDR3 coding DNA: TGTGCCAGCAGCGCTAGGAGATTTAGCACAGATACGCAGTATTTT.

The rearrangement uses TRBV12-3 or TRBV12-4 and TRBJ2-5; D assignment may be TRBD1 or TRBD2 (5 bases each). Trimming shortened V by 10 bases and J by 7 bases, and 19 bases separated the two germline ends. The CDR3 is 13 residues long. The CDR3 DNA sequence: TGTGCCACATCAAGGGACGCCTCCAGGACCCAGTACTTC. Its protein product is CATSRDASRTQYF.

The gene calls are TRBV23-1 and TRBJ1-4; D is undetermined. TRBV23-1 is filed as an ORF, its function uncertain. The CDR3 runs to 12 residues. V was trimmed by 3 bases and J by 14 bases, leaving 13 bases between them. CDR3 region: CASSHTVMGLFF. The CDR3 bases are TGCGCCAGCAGTCATACCGTTATGGGCCTGTTTTTT.

This clonotype has just a few counts. The CDR3 sequence is CASSLGLTGTANQETQYF. CDR3 sequence (DNA): TGTGCCAGCAGCTTAGGGCTGACCGGGACAGCAAACCAAGAGACCCAGTACTTC. The chain links TRBV7-9 to TRBJ2-5, with 7 nucleotides matching TRBD1. The germline CDR1 and CDR2 sequences are SEHNR and FQNEAQ (reference sequence). The CDR3 length is 18 residues. V lost 1 base and J lost 0; bases outside the gene matches: 11.

This clonotype was seen only a few times. This chain uses TRBV4-3 with TRBJ2-3; no reliable D call. In germline, CDR1 is LGHNA, CDR2 YSLEER. This CDR3 region has 16 residues. The germline V and J ends were trimmed by 4 bases and 2 bases, with 16 bases remaining between them. CDR3 DNA sequence: TGCGCCAGCAGCCCCTCCACGGGCTTGTTCACAGATACGCAGTATTTT. This gives the protein CASSPSTGLFTDTQYF.

The chain combines TRBV28 with TRBJ1-2; TRBD1 matches 10 bases. V gave up 5 bases and J gave up 8 bases; unmatched junction bases: 8. This CDR3 contains 14 residues. CDR1 and CDR2 (germline): MDHEN, SYDVKM. The CDR3 nucleotides are TGTGCCAGCAGTGCCCCGGGACAGGGGATCGGCTACACCTTC. Translation gives CASSAPGQGIGYTF.

The rearrangement uses TRBV20-1 and TRBJ2-5; TRBD2 aligns across 9 bases. Looked up from germline, CDR1 is DFQATT and CDR2 is SNEGSKA (reference sequence). With V trimmed by 5 bases and J by 2 bases, 0 bases remained unmatched. CDR3 length: 12 amino acids. This CDR3 reads CSALAGQETQYF. The CDR3 nucleotides read TGCAGTGCTCTAGCGGGACAAGAGACCCAGTACTTC.

This clonotype was detected only a few times. The chain employs TRBV10-3 and TRBJ2-1; TRBD2 matches at 7 bases. Germline-derived CDR1 and CDR2 are ENHRY and SYGVKD. This CDR3 spans 13 amino acids. V lost 0 bases to trimming and J lost 8 bases; unmatched junction nucleotides: 1. This chain's CDR3 is CAISESSGDEQFF. CDR3 coding DNA: TGTGCCATCAGTGAGTCAAGCGGGGATGAGCAGTTCTTC.

The DNA for the CDR3 is TGTGCCAGCTCGCGCTACCCGGGACAGGGGACTTTCCACACCGGGGAGCTGTTTTTT. Translating it yields CASSRYPGQGTFHTGELFF. The chain uses TRBV18 and TRBJ2-2, with TRBD1 identical over 10 bases. J lost 3 bases, V lost 6 bases, and 16 bases had no gene match. The CDR3 spans 19 residues. Germline V gives CDR1 KGHSH, CDR2 LQKENI.

This clonotype was seen a few times. V usage is TRBV3-1 and J usage is TRBJ2-2; 8 positions match TRBD1. The CDR3 is 17 residues long. The V gene end was trimmed by 0 bases and the J gene end by 6 bases; junction bases not matched to a gene: 9. The germline CDR1 and CDR2 sequences are LGHDT and YNNKEL (reference sequence). The CDR3 here is CASSQDVRTGLPGELFF. DNA for the CDR3: TGTGCCAGCAGCCAAGATGTCAGGACAGGGTTGCCCGGGGAGCTGTTTTTT.

Many counts were recorded for this clonotype. The chain combines TRBV20-1 with TRBJ2-1, with TRBD2 identical over 11 bases. Germline trimming cut 0 bases from V and 0 bases from J; bases unmatched to any gene: 13. CDR3 length: 20 amino acids. Per the germline V gene, CDR1 is DFQATT and CDR2 is SNEGSKA (reference sequence). The CDR3 DNA reads TGCAGTGCTAGAGACGCTAGCGGGAGGACCCAGAGCTTCTCCTACAATGAGCAGTTCTTC. This sequence encodes CSARDASGRTQSFSYNEQFF.

The chain is built from TRBV7-8 and TRBJ2-2, with no clear D. The ends were cut back, 2 bases at V and 2 bases at J, with 12 bases in the middle. This CDR3 region has 16 residues. From germline, CDR1 is SGHVS and CDR2 FQNEAQ. CDR3 nucleotides: TGTGCCAGCAGCTTATCCCAGGTCCTCAACACCGGGGAGCTGTTTTTT. It yields the protein CASSLSQVLNTGELFF.

In its sample, this clonotype was seen a few times. This rearrangement joins TRBV4-2 to TRBJ2-7; 7 bases are shared with TRBD2. The CDR3 totals 16 residues. V dropped 0 bases and J dropped 3; count of bases not matched to a gene: 8. CDR1 LGHNA and CDR2 YNFKEQ come from the germline V gene. CDR3 sequence reads: CASSQEEVGGSYEQYF. DNA of the CDR3: TGTGCCAGCAGCCAAGAGGAGGTGGGCGGGAGCTACGAGCAGTACTTC.

The chain employs TRBV7-2 and TRBJ2-7, with 9 bases aligning to TRBD1. The CDR3 length is 16 residues. Germline V gives CDR1 SGHTA, CDR2 FQGNSA. Trimming removed 4 bases from V and 3 bases from J; junction bases left unmatched: 10. The CDR3 nucleotides read TGTGCCAGCAGCTCAGGACCGACGGGACAGGGCTACGAGCAGTACTTC. Its translation is CASSSGPTGQGYEQYF.

In its sample, this clonotype was seen a few times. Here the CDR3 reads CASSGGLAEKETQYF. The CDR3 DNA is TGTGCCAGCAGCGGAGGACTAGCGGAGAAAGAGACCCAGTACTTC. The gene calls are TRBV12-3 or TRBV12-4 and TRBJ2-5; 10 bases are shared with TRBD2. The CDR3 has 15 residues. The ends lost 6 bases at V and 3 bases at J; junction bases unmatched: 7.

The chain joins TRBV15 to TRBJ2-5; 9 positions match TRBD2. Germline lookup yields CDR1 LNHNV and CDR2 YYDKDF (reference sequence). V lost 4 bases to trimming and J lost 5 bases; unmatched junction nucleotides: 11. This CDR3 region has 16 residues. The CDR3 nucleotides read TGTGCCACCAGCACGATCCGTCTAGCGGGGATGGAGACCCAGTACTTC. This encodes CATSTIRLAGMETQYF.

This clonotype was observed at least ten times. V usage is TRBV5-1 and J usage is TRBJ2-7; 11 bases map to TRBD1. The J segment lost 3 bases and the V segment lost 4 bases, leaving 3 bases of the junction unmatched. Germline CDR1 reads SGHRS; CDR2 reads YFSETQ. CDR3 size: 14 residues. The CDR3 nucleotides are TGCGCCAGCAGCCAGGGGACAGGGGGCTACGAGCAGTACTTC. Residues: CASSQGTGGYEQYF.

This clonotype was detected a few times. V gene TRBV20-1 combines with J gene TRBJ2-7; D may be TRBD1 (5 bases). Trimming shortened V by 0 bases and J by 2 bases, and 14 bases separated the two germline ends. The CDR3 consists of 15 residues. In germline, CDR1 is DFQATT, CDR2 SNEGSKA (reference sequence). CDR3 residues: CSARDIWGDPYEQYF. For the CDR3, the DNA is TGCAGTGCTAGAGATATTTGGGGCGATCCCTACGAGCAGTACTTC.

This clonotype was recorded once. The chain uses TRBV24-1 and TRBJ2-7; D could derive from TRBD1 or TRBD2 (5 bases each). Germline V gene data show CDR1 as KGHDR and CDR2 as SFDVKD. V shed 4 bases and J shed 5 bases, with 20 bases lying between them. The CDR3 contains 16 residues. The CDR3 DNA sequence: TGTGCCACCAGTGACCCCGTCCGAGGGGCCGGGAACGAGCAGTACTTC. Translation: CATSDPVRGAGNEQYF.

CDR3 sequence: CASSQSILAAETQYF. The DNA of the CDR3 is TGTGCCAGCAGCCAATCCATACTTGCCGCGGAGACCCAGTACTTC. The J gene is TRBJ2-5, the V gene TRBV3-1; D uncertain. Germline V lookup: CDR1 LGHDT, CDR2 YNNKEL (reference sequence). This CDR3 has 15 residues. V shed 2 bases and J shed 5 bases, with 15 bases lying between them.

This clonotype was observed a few times. V gene TRBV7-9 combines with J gene TRBJ2-3; a weak D match, TRBD1 (5 bases). Germline V gene data show CDR1 as SEHNR and CDR2 as FQNEAQ (reference sequence). The CDR3 length is 18 residues. V gave up 2 bases and J gave up 7 bases, with 25 bases separating them. DNA of the CDR3: TGTGCCAGCAGCTTAAGGCCAGGGCAGGACCGCGCACCGTATACGCAGTATTTT. It is translated as CASSLRPGQDRAPYTQYF.

This clonotype was counted a few times. The CDR3 reads CASTRSNYGYTF. As DNA, the CDR3 is TGTGCCAGCACCCGGAGTAACTATGGCTACACCTTC. This chain joins TRBV5-5 and TRBJ1-2; no definite D call. The CDR3 is 12 amino acids. CDR1 and CDR2 (germline): SGHKS, YYEKEE (reference sequence). Between the trimmed V and J ends, which lost 6 bases and 1 base, there was a span of 7 bases.

Only a few counts were recorded for this clonotype. The rearrangement joins TRBV19 to TRBJ2-5; 11 positions match TRBD2. Trimming cost V 5 bases and J 4 bases; bases outside gene matches: 12. The CDR3 spans 17 residues. From germline, CDR1 is LNHDA and CDR2 SQIVND (reference sequence). The CDR3 loop is CASSPGLAGPRRETQYF. The DNA of the CDR3 is TGTGCCAGTAGTCCCGGACTAGCGGGCCCAAGGAGAGAGACCCAGTACTTC.

The rearrangement links TRBV28 to TRBJ2-1; 7 bases line up with TRBD2. Losses at the gene ends were 3 bases for V and 14 bases for J; bases not matched to a gene: 10. This CDR3 is built from 13 residues. The germline gives CDR1 MDHEN, CDR2 SYDVKM. The CDR3 sequence is CASSFLGGPGEFF. CDR3 DNA: TGTGCCAGCAGTTTTTTGGGAGGGCCTGGGGAGTTCTTC.

This chain links TRBV30 with TRBJ2-5; 7 positions agree with TRBD2. Germline loops: CDR1 GTSNPN, CDR2 SVGIG (reference sequence). After removal of 6 bases from V and 4 bases from J, the junction contained 11 bases not matched to a gene. The CDR3 has 14 amino acids. CDR3 in DNA: TGTGCCTGCACCTTCTTGCGGGGGATAGAGACCCAGTACTTC. It yields the protein CACTFLRGIETQYF.

The V gene is TRBV5-5, the J gene TRBJ2-7, with D perhaps matching TRBD1 (5 bases). V was pared by 0 bases and J by 4 bases, with 14 bases between. The CDR3 is 15 amino acids. The V gene's germline CDR1 is SGHKS and CDR2 YYEKEE (reference sequence). Here the CDR3 reads CASSLVWGFKYEQYF. The CDR3, as DNA: TGTGCCAGCAGCTTGGTATGGGGCTTTAAGTACGAGCAGTACTTC.

This clonotype was picked up a small number of times. The chain recombines TRBV9 with TRBJ1-2; no clear D. Trimming stripped 3 bases from V and 5 bases from J, with 14 bases between. The CDR3 loop spans 14 amino acids. Germline CDR1 SGDLS, CDR2 YYNGEE. This CDR3 is CASSADLGSYGYTF. In nucleotides, the CDR3 is TGTGCCAGCAGCGCAGATTTAGGGTCGTATGGCTACACCTTC.

This clonotype has more than one count but fewer than ten. This chain links TRBV7-3 with TRBJ2-2, with 10 bases that match TRBD2. The CDR3 has 19 residues. The V segment lost 5 bases and the J segment 1 base; nucleotides outside the gene matches: 13. Looked up from germline, CDR1 is SGHTA and CDR2 is FQGTGA. The CDR3 sequence: CASSPRGGLAGENTGELFF. CDR3 nucleotide sequence: TGTGCCAGCAGCCCCCGGGGAGGGCTAGCGGGGGAGAACACCGGGGAGCTGTTTTTT. The entire variable domain, with the rest obtained from reference TRBV7-3 and TRBJ2-2, is as follows: GAGVSQTPSNKVTEKGKYVELRCDPISGHTALYWYRQSLGQGPEFLIYFQGTGAADDSGLPNDRFFAVRPEGSVSTLKIQRTERGDSAVYLCASSPRGGLAGENTGELFFGEGSRLTVL.

The sample holds a few counts of this clonotype. The rearrangement links TRBV7-6 to TRBJ1-3; no reliable D call. The germline V gene encodes CDR1 SGHVS and CDR2 FNYEAQ. V lost 10 bases, J lost 2 bases, and 15 bases lay in between. The CDR3 length is 14 residues. The CDR3 DNA reads TGTGCCAAAATTGGCAGGCCTACTGGAAACACCATATATTTT. Protein: CAKIGRPTGNTIYF.